Listed below are T cell receptor beta chains from one sample, sequenced in a study of post-analysis software for immune sequencing data. TCRdb itself ran the PCR reads through MiXCR, one entry per CDR3 protein. The table includes 750,000 to 950,000 distinct CDR3 sequences, 53% detected once. Material: blood. The receptors were sampled from a girl aged 5-17 years with multiple sclerosis. Each CDR3 is given with its conserved first and last residue.

CDR3 length: 15
V gene: TRBV5-1
CDR3 protein: CASSLGTPLSTEAFF

CDR3 length: 18
V gene: TRBV7-2
CDR3 protein: CASSSGTGGPIAKNIQYF

CDR3 length: 12
V gene: TRBV2
CDR3 protein: CASSEFVGVQHF

CDR3 length: 14
V gene: TRBV6-4
CDR3 protein: CASSPGHNNYGYTF

CDR3 length: 12
V gene: TRBV3-1
CDR3 protein: CASSQSVETQYF

CDR3 length: 12
V gene: TRBV15
CDR3 protein: CATREGLGGYTF

CDR3 length: 16
V gene: TRBV14
CDR3 protein: CASSRKLGSGANVLTF

CDR3 length: 15
V gene: TRBV28
CDR3 protein: CASSLSQHSNYGYTF

CDR3 length: 15
V gene: TRBV28
CDR3 protein: CASSSADRHNNEQFF

CDR3 length: 17
V gene: TRBV20-1
CDR3 protein: CSARVLAGEDYYNEQFF

CDR3 length: 15
V gene: TRBV6-4
CDR3 protein: CASSVWSGPYNEQFF